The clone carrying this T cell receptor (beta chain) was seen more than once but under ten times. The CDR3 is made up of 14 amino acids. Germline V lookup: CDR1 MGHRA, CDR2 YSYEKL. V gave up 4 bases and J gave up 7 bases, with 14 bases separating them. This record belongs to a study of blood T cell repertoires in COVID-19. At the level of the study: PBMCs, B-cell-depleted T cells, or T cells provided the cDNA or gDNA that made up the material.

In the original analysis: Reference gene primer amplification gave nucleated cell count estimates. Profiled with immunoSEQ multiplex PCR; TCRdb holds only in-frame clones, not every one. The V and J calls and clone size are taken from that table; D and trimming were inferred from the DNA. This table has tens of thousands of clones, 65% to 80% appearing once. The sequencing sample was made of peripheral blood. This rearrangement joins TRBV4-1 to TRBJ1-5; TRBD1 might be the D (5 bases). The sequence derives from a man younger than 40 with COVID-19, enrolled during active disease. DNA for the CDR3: TGCGCCAGCAGCCCAGGGCCCGGCGGCCAGCCCCAGCATTTT. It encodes CASSPGPGGQPQHF.